This T cell receptor beta chain is from a study of cytomegalovirus exposure and HLA in healthy donors (dated by TCRdb to between 2016 and 2019). With respect to the entire study: In an earlier analysis of about 560 of the donors, around 290 Gb of sequence data and 120 million or so unique TCR beta sequences from about 179 million T cells were reported. An early release that covered around 590 HLA-typed donors contained about 300 gigabases of sequencing data and about 84 million unique TCR sequences. Of the approximately 400 genotyped donors, approximately 83% fell in the genetic ancestry cluster associated with self-reported Caucasian donors. The study aimed to test whether cataloging public T cell receptors could reveal signatures of past pathogen exposure. The study used immunosequencing to profile the T cell repertoires of about 670 subjects and linked those repertoires to cytomegalovirus serostatus. In addition to the first cohort of 650 to 750 subjects, a separate validation cohort of some 120 different subjects was used. To predict cytomegalovirus infection status, the study combined high-throughput TCR immunosequencing, statistical association of individual TCRs with disease status, and machine learning. A later analysis re-examined previously published TCR beta repertoires from just over 650 donors and added high-resolution HLA genotyping to investigate patterns of TCR occurrence. Rather than drawing on any new phenotypic data, the later analysis identified candidate immune exposures from TCR beta sequences and the way those sequences occurred across donors. An earlier analysis of around 580 of the donors used high-throughput TCR beta sequencing to judge whether each TCR beta V gene segment behaved as functional or pseudogenic. Donor age, sex, ethnicity and CMV serostatus were collected together with the repertoire data. A later genetic analysis took genome-wide SNP genotypes for about three fifths of the roughly 700 donors and used that subset as a discovery cohort. Every repertoire in the discovery cohort had been generated on one and the same sequencing platform. Class I and class II HLA loci were covered by the typing at four-digit resolution. Typing coverage varied by locus: about 620-640 donors for A, B, C, DRB1 and DQB1; approximately 500 for DQA1; over 600 for DPA1; some 470 for DPB1. Because of strong linkage in the cohort, a handful of DR-DQ haplotypes were treated as single units for association and clustering. On average, roughly 250,000 unique TCR beta nucleotide sequences were sequenced per donor among about 400 genotyped donors of the cohort, with around 19% of those sequences being non-productive.

Receptors were amplified or captured by the immunoSEQ multiplex PCR assay. For the multiplex PCR, a mixture combining 60 forward primers for TCR Vbeta segments and 13 reverse primers for TCR Jbeta segments was used. The CDR3 region of rearranged TCR beta genes was amplified from genomic DNA by a multiplex PCR assay. On the Illumina HiSeq System, the amplified TCR beta libraries were sequenced as 87-base-pair reads. Concerning the study's data processing: Across the 666 repertoires, a later analysis counted tens of millions of unique TCR beta chains, 9.5 million to 12 million of which were shared by at least two donors. Raw reads were error-corrected and collapsed into unique sequences by a nearest-neighbor algorithm in which closely related sequences were merged to remove PCR and sequencing errors. CDR3 sequences were aligned to IMGT reference sequences to assign V, D and J gene segments. For a sequence to be retained, at least a six-nucleotide match to both a V gene segment and a J gene segment was required. A rearrangement was called productive if the CDR3 had no stop codons and remained in frame with V and J, and every other rearrangement was called non-productive. CDR3 was defined by IMGT convention, running from the second conserved V-encoded cysteine to the conserved J-encoded phenylalanine. The earlier analysis of about 590 of the donors excluded sequences that lacked an unambiguous match to a single V gene segment. In an earlier analysis of approximately 560 of the donors, a V segment was called functional when productive rearrangements were above 56.7%, and segregating when the standard deviation between donors exceeded 5%. A statistical classification framework was developed to diagnose cytomegalovirus status using the catalog of TCR beta chain sequences. In a later analysis, V and J genes were assigned by comparing TCR nucleotide sequences against IMGT/GENE-DB human TR gene sequences. A later analysis assigned CDR3 sequences and most-parsimonious VDJ recombination scenarios with the TCRdist pipeline. In a later analysis, each TCR beta chain was defined by its CDR3 amino acid sequence together with its V-gene family, and reads lacking a unique V-gene family were excluded. As a way to deal with suspected cross-contamination and a sequencing artifact, a later analysis dropped 450 to 600 nucleotide sequences that were highly shared and had low generation probability. For each public chain, a later analysis derived a clonal expansion index from normalized ranks of inferred template counts within each repertoire. In a later analysis, generation probabilities were computed using a VDJ recombination model fitted to out-of-frame rearrangements, and the results were checked against IGoR. In a later analysis, TCR-TCR, TCR-HLA and TCR-CMV co-occurrence was scored with hypergeometric tests, and a repertoire-size bias correction was applied to TCR pairs. To estimate false discovery rates, a later analysis permuted the HLA or CMV assignments 20 times. In a later analysis, co-occurring TCRs were grouped using DBSCAN, with TCRdist sequence similarity added in when clustering inside HLA-allele-positive subsets. Repertoires with fewer than 30,000 or more than 120,000 public chains, plus five repertoires with anomalous nucleotide sharing, were excluded from co-occurrence clustering. TCRdb holds this immuneACCESS table with in-frame rearrangements only. Some clones are missing; in checked studies, unresolved V genes explain under half, and the rest has no known cause. That table gives V, J and clone size, and the DNA gave D and trimming. The table for this sample lists 150,000 to 250,000 clones; 82% of them were counted only once. The top ten clonotypes cover roughly 0.095% of the sample.

The cohort consisted of some 670 healthy bone marrow donors. All cohort members were sampled while nominally healthy, although unrecorded immune exposures were likely present. The donor was CMV seronegative and was included in the group of about 400 seronegative cohort members. A peripheral blood sample was collected from each donor, and TCR beta sequencing was performed on peripheral blood mononuclear cells. Genomic DNA extraction from the blood cell samples was performed with the Qiagen DNeasy Blood Extraction Kit. On this clone itself: Its cognate antigen has yet to be identified. No clone much larger than this one lies a single base away; base qualities are absent.

General study outcomes and caveats: A further reported finding was that TCR beta sequences accurately predicted the HLA-A and HLA-B alleles for most subjects in the first cohort. For the cohort, immune exposure information was limited to CMV serostatus. In a later genetic analysis, fewer N-insertions in productive TCRs were reported among donors in an Asian-associated ancestry cluster than the roughly 640-donor mean. When HLA alleles, especially DR and DQ, strongly co-occurred, TCR associations were difficult to assign to individual alleles. A cluster of highly shared sequence variants was judged likely to represent a technical artifact of the sequencing pipeline. According to the authors, the approach could potentially be generalized to other disease states and immunological phenotypes. HLA typing was unavailable for some donors at each locus, so association tests used only the typed subset. Specific HLA alleles were associated with more than 15,000 TCR beta sequences at a false discovery rate of 0.05 in a later analysis. In a later analysis, HLA-associated TCR beta chains showed more clonal expansion and lower generation probabilities than non-associated chains that were equally common. In both the original and validation cohorts, the classifier was reported to diagnose cytomegalovirus status with high specificity and sensitivity. Correlated functional status among segregating V segments might reflect linkage disequilibrium, but an unknown experimental factor could not be ruled out. While some public TCRs were present in many individuals, most TCR sequences turned up only very rarely across donors. Presence/absence analyses assumed roughly uniform sequencing depth across donors, an assumption that may not hold. Because counts were too low, some 17 rarely observed V segments, including chromosome 9 orphons, were excluded from the earlier analysis of several hundred of the donors. Most CMV-associated TCR beta chains appeared to be HLA-restricted in a later analysis, and the HLA associations seemed to be driven largely by CMV exposure. This cohort had only TCR beta chains sequenced, and the lack of alpha or paired-chain data limited which features could be detected. The study gave a list of some 150 TCR beta chains associated with cytomegalovirus. According to a later analysis, parvovirus B19, influenza, CMV and Epstein-Barr virus appeared linked to several top co-occurrence clusters. Broadly in line with IMGT annotations, most TCR beta V segments showed up in productive rearrangements about 87% or about 30% of the time in an earlier analysis of roughly 590 of the donors. A few of the identified cytomegalovirus-associated TCR beta chains were confirmed in vitro to be specific for cytomegalovirus antigens. The 87-base-pair reads could not distinguish some IMGT-functional V segments, including TRBV6-2 and TRBV6-3, so those segments were excluded. According to a later analysis, TCR association rates differed among HLA loci, with DRB1 alleles showing the most associated TCRs and HLA-C alleles showing the fewest. An association between a missense DCLRE1C variant and V-gene and J-gene trimming of TCR beta chains was found in a later genetic analysis and replicated in an independent cohort.

Looking up the germline V gene yields CDR1 SGHAT and CDR2 FQNNGV. V is shortened by 4 bases, J by 3 bases, and the region joining them spans 15 bases. Inclusive of the bounding cysteine and phenylalanine, the CDR3 is 15 residues long. The read is trimmed to its CDR3 DNA, 45 bases read in frame from base 1. The sequenced material came from PBMCs. This TCR came from a boy between 2 and 10 years old in good health and CMV-seronegative. The rearranged chain carries TRBV11-2 and TRBJ1-1, with no D gene named confidently. The DNA sequence is TGTGCCAGCAGCTCCGTGTACGAGGGTGACACTGAAGCTTTCTTT. This encodes CASSSVYEGDTEAFF. Joined to the reference TRBV11-2 and TRBJ1-1 proteins, this CDR3 gives the full variable domain: EAGVAQSPRYKIIEKRQSVAFWCNPISGHATLYWYQQILGQGPKLLIQFQNNGVVDDSQLPKDRFSAERLKGVDSTLKIQPAKLEDSAVYLCASSSVYEGDTEAFFGQGTRLTVV.